This T cell receptor beta chain appears in the sequencing data of a study of blood T cell repertoires in COVID-19. The wider study: Sites across the United States, Italy and Spain contributed samples from acute and convalescent COVID-19.

Produced via immunoSEQ multiplex PCR; TCRdb's table is partial and in-frame only. The sample contains about 64,000 clones, 65% to 90% of which appear only once. The V gene's germline CDR1 is SNHLY and CDR2 FYNNEI. The CDR3 is made up of 15 amino acids. V was pared by 10 bases and J by 1 base, with 19 bases between. The chain recombines TRBV2 with TRBJ1-1; no definite D call. The sample was peripheral blood. The receptor was isolated from a woman aged 60-75 years with acute or convalescent COVID-19. In DNA form, the CDR3 reads TGTGCCACCACACCAGAGACATTTTCGAACACTGAAGCTTTCTTT. This translates into CATTPETFSNTEAFF.